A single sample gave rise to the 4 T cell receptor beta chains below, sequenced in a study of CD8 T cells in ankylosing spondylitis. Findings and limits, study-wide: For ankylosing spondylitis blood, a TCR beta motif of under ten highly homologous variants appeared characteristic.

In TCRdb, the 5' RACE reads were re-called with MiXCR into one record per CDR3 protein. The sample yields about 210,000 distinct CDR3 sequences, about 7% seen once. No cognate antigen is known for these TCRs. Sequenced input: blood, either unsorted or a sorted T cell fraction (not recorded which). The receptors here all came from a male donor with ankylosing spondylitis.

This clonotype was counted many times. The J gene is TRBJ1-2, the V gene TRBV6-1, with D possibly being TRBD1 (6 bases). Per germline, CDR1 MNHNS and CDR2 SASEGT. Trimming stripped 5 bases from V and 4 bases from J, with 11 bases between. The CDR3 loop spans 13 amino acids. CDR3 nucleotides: TGTGCCAGCAGTCGACAGGCGGCCTATGGCTACACCTTC. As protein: CASSRQAAYGYTF.

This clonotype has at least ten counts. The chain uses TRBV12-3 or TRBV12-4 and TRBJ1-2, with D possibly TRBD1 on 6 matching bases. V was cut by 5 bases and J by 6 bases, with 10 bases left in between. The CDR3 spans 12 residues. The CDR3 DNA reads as TGTGCCAGCAGTCAGGGGTTGAATGGCTACACCTTC. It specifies CASSQGLNGYTF.

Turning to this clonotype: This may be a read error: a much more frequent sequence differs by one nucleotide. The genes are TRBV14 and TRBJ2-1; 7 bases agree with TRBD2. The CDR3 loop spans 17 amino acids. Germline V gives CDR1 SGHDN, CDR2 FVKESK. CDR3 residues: CARSRGYGGRAYNEQFF. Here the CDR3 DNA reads TGTGCCAGAAGCCGCGGTTATGGGGGGAGGGCCTACAATGAGCAGTTCTTC.

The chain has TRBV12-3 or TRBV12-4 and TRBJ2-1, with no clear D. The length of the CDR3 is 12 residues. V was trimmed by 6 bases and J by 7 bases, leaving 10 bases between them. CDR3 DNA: TGTGCCAGCAGACCAGTTTCAAATGAGCAGTTCTTC. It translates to CASRPVSNEQFF.